Listed here are 21 T cell receptor beta chains from one sample, sequenced in a study of T cells in Graves' hyperthyroidism and ophthalmopathy. Template material for amplifying TCR beta CDR3 regions consisted of RNA transcripts. The TCR CDR3 first-round RT-PCR relied on the HTBI primer set. TCRdb independently ran MiXCR on the multiplex PCR reads; one entry per CDR3 protein. This table has tens of thousands of distinct CDR3 sequences, roughly 50% appearing once. The specimen sequenced was blood. Receptors originate from a woman aged 45-65 years with Graves' hyperthyroidism that later progressed to Graves' ophthalmopathy.

This clonotype was seen ten or more times. The rearrangement joins TRBV6-5 to TRBJ1-5, with TRBD1 identical over 8 bases. The CDR3 loop spans 15 amino acids. Germline CDR1 MNHEY, CDR2 SVGAGI. V was pared by 4 bases and J by 7 bases, with 9 bases of the junction left unmatched. The CDR3, as DNA: TGTGCCAGCAGTTCTATTTCAGGGGGCGGCCAGCCCCAGCATTTT. The encoded protein is CASSSISGGGQPQHF.

This chain joins TRBV9 and TRBJ1-2; D is ambiguous. V was shortened by 1 base and J by 4 bases, with 5 bases between the two germline ends. Germline lookup yields CDR1 SGDLS and CDR2 YYNGEE. CDR3 size: 12 residues. The CDR3 sequence is CASSVNGYGYTF. As DNA, the CDR3 is TGTGCCAGCAGCGTAAATGGCTATGGCTACACCTTC.

This clonotype came up many times. This chain joins TRBV9 and TRBJ2-3; D may be TRBD1 (6 bases). Germline V gene sequence: CDR1 SGDLS, CDR2 YYNGEE. This CDR3 is built from 15 residues. Trimming removed 2 bases at V and 2 bases at J, with 12 bases between. The DNA for the CDR3 is TGTGCCAGCAGCGTTCGGACAGCCCACACAGATACGCAGTATTTT. Its translation: CASSVRTAHTDTQYF.

V gene TRBV18 combines with J gene TRBJ2-5; D ambiguous. Germline loops: CDR1 KGHSH, CDR2 LQKENI. The CDR3 consists of 17 residues. V lost 0 bases to trimming and J lost 7 bases, with 21 bases between them. The CDR3 coding sequence is TGTGCCAGCTCACCACCGTACGCCGGCCAAGGGAAGGGGACCCAGTACTTC. This translates into CASSPPYAGQGKGTQYF.

This chain links TRBV9 with TRBJ2-5, with TRBD2 identical over 13 bases. CDR1 and CDR2 from the germline V gene are SGDLS and YYNGEE. This CDR3 spans 18 amino acids. V was pared by 2 bases and J by 0 bases, with 7 bases of the junction left unmatched. The chain's CDR3 is CASSVMGGTSGNQETQYF. The DNA of the CDR3 is TGTGCCAGCAGCGTTATGGGGGGGACTAGCGGGAACCAAGAGACCCAGTACTTC.

This clonotype has a count of ten or more. The chain recombines TRBV11-3 with TRBJ1-1, with 7 bases identical to TRBD1. The V gene end was trimmed by 5 bases and the J gene end by 4 bases; junction bases not matched to a gene: 10. Looked up from germline, CDR1 is SGHNT and CDR2 is YENEEA. The CDR3 has 15 residues. CDR3 loop: CASSPVTGAVTEAFF. In nucleotides, the CDR3 is TGTGCCAGCAGCCCGGTAACAGGGGCAGTCACTGAAGCTTTCTTT. Full variable domain (remainder filled in from reference TRBV11-3 and TRBJ1-1): EAGVVQSPRYKIIEKKQPVAFWCNPISGHNTLYWYLQNLGQGPELLIRYENEEAVDDSQLPKDRFSAERLKGVDSTLKIQPAELGDSAVYLCASSPVTGAVTEAFFGQGTRLTVV.

This clonotype was seen only a few times. This may be a read error, as it is one base from a much larger clone. V and J are TRBV6-5 and TRBJ1-3; 9 bases match TRBD1. In germline, CDR1 is MNHEY, CDR2 SVGAGI. The length of the CDR3 is 15 residues. The CDR3 nucleotides read TGTGCCAGCAGTCCGGACAGGGGTCCTGGAGACACCATATATTTT. Translating it yields CASSPDRGPGDTIYF.

This clonotype showed up many times. The chain joins TRBV27 to TRBJ2-2; 7 positions match TRBD2. The CDR3 runs to 15 residues. With 4 bases clipped from V and 5 bases from J, the junction kept 7 bases outside the gene matches. Germline CDR1 and CDR2: MNHEY and SMNVEV (reference sequence). The CDR3 region is CASSSDGRRTGELFF. As DNA, the CDR3 is TGTGCCAGCAGTTCGGACGGGAGGCGAACCGGGGAGCTGTTTTTT.

Turning to this clonotype: The CDR3 does not close with the conserved phenylalanine or tryptophan, likely indicating a read error. The CDR3 DNA reads as TGCGCCAGCAGCTCAGGGGATAGCAATCAGCCCCAGCATCTT. It yields the protein CASSSGDSNQPQHL. The rearrangement links TRBV5-1 to TRBJ1-5, with D possibly being TRBD1 (6 bases). Germline CDR1 SGHRS, CDR2 YFSETQ. Trimming left V 3 bases short and J 0 bases short, with 7 bases between. The CDR3 runs to 14 residues.

The chain is built from TRBV7-9 and TRBJ2-3; D is unclear. The length of the CDR3 is 12 residues. The germline CDR1 and CDR2 sequences are SEHNR and FQNEAQ (reference sequence). Trimming removed 0 bases at V and 8 bases at J, with 6 bases between. The CDR3 loop reads CASSLAGFTQYF. CDR3 DNA: TGTGCCAGCAGCTTAGCCGGTTTTACGCAGTATTTT.

This clonotype has ten or more counts. The V gene is TRBV4-3, the J gene TRBJ2-7; D uncertain. Germline lookup yields CDR1 LGHNA and CDR2 YSLEER. This CDR3 has 14 residues. V was clipped by 0 bases and J by 3 bases, with 9 bases between them. The CDR3: CASSQDWSDYEQYF. CDR3 nucleotide sequence: TGCGCCAGCAGCCAAGATTGGTCGGACTACGAGCAGTACTTC.

Sample share makes this clonotype medium-sized. The chain couples TRBV25-1 to TRBJ2-2, with D possibly TRBD2 on 5 matching bases. The V gene's germline CDR1 is MGHDK and CDR2 SYGVNS. The V gene lost 2 bases and the J gene lost 6 bases, with 16 bases spanning the gap. The CDR3 length is 16 residues. CDR3 sequence reads: CASSEGIRGRAGELFF. CDR3 DNA: TGTGCCAGCAGTGAAGGTATCCGAGGGCGGGCCGGGGAGCTGTTTTTT.

By proportion, this clonotype is medium-sized. The chain employs TRBV20-1 and TRBJ1-1, with D perhaps matching TRBD1 (5 bases). The V gene's germline CDR1 is DFQATT and CDR2 SNEGSKA (reference sequence). The CDR3 totals 13 residues. The V and J ends lost 3 bases and 0 bases respectively, with 8 bases between them. CDR3 sequence (DNA): TGCAGTGCTAGTGGGGCGATGAACACTGAAGCTTTCTTT. This encodes CSASGAMNTEAFF.

This clonotype has ten or more counts. The CDR3 nucleotides read TGTGCCAGCAGTTACTCGGACAGTTCTGGGGCCAACGTCCTGACTTTC. It encodes CASSYSDSSGANVLTF. J is TRBJ2-6 and V is TRBV6-5; D may be TRBD1 (6 bases). V lost 0 bases and J 1 base, leaving 7 bases between the germline ends. CDR1 is MNHEY, CDR2 SVGAGI, per germline. This CDR3 has 16 residues.

V and J are TRBV10-3 and TRBJ2-1; 11 nucleotides agree with TRBD2. The V and J ends lost 2 bases and 8 bases, in that order; junction bases with no gene match: 2. Germline V CDR1 and CDR2: ENHRY, SYGVKD. This CDR3 contains 14 residues. The CDR3 DNA reads TGTGCCATCAGTGAGACTAGCGGGAGCCATGAGCAGTTCTTC. Protein sequence: CAISETSGSHEQFF.

This clonotype was recorded many times. The CDR3 loop reads CASSPAPLAGVYEQYF. As DNA, the CDR3 is TGCGCCAGCAGCCCCGCGCCACTAGCGGGAGTCTACGAGCAGTACTTC. The V and J genes are TRBV5-1 and TRBJ2-7; TRBD2 agrees at 11 bases. Trimming cost V 4 bases and J 3 bases; bases outside gene matches: 9. The CDR3 totals 16 residues. Germline V gives CDR1 SGHRS, CDR2 YFSETQ.

This chain uses TRBV2 with TRBJ1-2; D may be TRBD1 (5 bases). This CDR3 spans 11 amino acids. Per germline, CDR1 SNHLY and CDR2 FYNNEI. V lost 4 bases and J 6 bases, leaving 6 bases between the germline ends. The CDR3 DNA is TGTGCCAGCAGTGGGGGACATGGCTACACCTTC. Residues: CASSGGHGYTF.

The sample holds a few counts of this clonotype. V is TRBV12-1 and J is TRBJ2-6. TRBV12-1 is a listed pseudogene. The CDR3 is 10 residues long. The CDR3 here is CASKAYVLTF. As DNA, the CDR3 is TGTGCCAGCAAGGCCTACGTCCTGACTTTC.

This clonotype was counted at least ten times. The J gene is TRBJ2-1, the V gene TRBV3-1; weak D call: TRBD2 (5 bases). In germline, CDR1 is LGHDT, CDR2 YNNKEL (reference sequence). V dropped 7 bases and J dropped 6 bases, with 19 bases sitting between them. The CDR3 has 15 residues. CDR3 loop: CASNNGVGAPNEQFF. In nucleotides, the CDR3 is TGTGCCAGCAACAACGGCGTGGGAGCCCCCAATGAGCAGTTCTTC.

In this sample, this clonotype is medium-sized (0.01 to 0.1%). The CDR3 spells CASSLAGKGYEQYF. The CDR3 DNA is TGTGCCAGCAGCCTGGCGGGAAAGGGATACGAGCAGTACTTC. V usage is TRBV7-3 and J usage is TRBJ2-7, with D possibly being TRBD2 (6 bases). The germline V gene encodes CDR1 SGHTA and CDR2 FQGTGA. The CDR3 is made up of 14 amino acids. V lost 5 bases and J lost 4, with 15 bases in between.

By proportion, this clonotype is medium-sized. The chain employs TRBV7-6 and TRBJ1-6; D unresolved. This CDR3 is 13 amino acids long. CDR1 is SGHVS and CDR2 is FNYEAQ in the germline V gene. V lost 2 bases to trimming and J lost 9 bases, with 8 bases between them. Written as DNA, the CDR3 is TGTGCCAGCAGCTTACTTTCGGCTTCACCCCTCCACTTT. Translating gives CASSLLSASPLHF.